The rows below give T cell receptor beta chains drawn from one sample of a study of T cell responses to AZD1222 COVID-19 vaccine. Profiled with immunoSEQ multiplex PCR; TCRdb holds only in-frame clones, not every one. The table has 95,000 to 150,000 clones, around 90% seen once. The source was peripheral blood, collected on day 0 of AZD1222 vaccination. All receptors derive from an adult in good health. CDR3s include the opening cysteine and the closing phenylalanine or tryptophan.

j_call v_call cdr3_aa
TRBJ2-2 TRBV4-2 CASSQLAGTTGELFF
TRBJ1-3 TRBV29-1 CSVEAGNTIYF
TRBJ1-1 TRBV19 CASSIDWGGTGTEAFF
TRBJ2-1 TRBV5-1 CASSLKLAGGNEQFF
TRBJ2-7 TRBV2 CASSEAPGTSTEQYF
TRBJ1-2 TRBV30 CAWSVGGSGTYGYTF
TRBJ2-1 TRBV19 CASSTSSYNEQFF
TRBJ2-1 TRBV28 CASSPQRHEQFF
TRBJ2-2 TRBV7-2 CASSLQDTANTGELFF
TRBJ1-2 TRBV6-4 CASSDGQGGGYTF
TRBJ2-3 TRBV5-8 CASSDPKREYGTDTQYF